This passage covers 20 T cell receptor beta chains from one sample sequenced in a study of regulatory T cells in long-lasting Graves disease. The time point: newly diagnosed GD, antithyroid drugs for less than 3 months. RNA from PBMCs was the source of the TCR library. The authors built TCR beta libraries using iRepertoire HTBI primers and Arm-PCR of CDR3 regions. TCRdb processed the multiplex PCR reads anew with MiXCR; each CDR3 protein has one entry. Of about 420,000 distinct CDR3 sequences listed, about a sixth are singletons. These data were also filed under a second study, of T cells in Graves' hyperthyroidism and ophthalmopathy.

The sample in question was peripheral blood mononuclear cells (PBMCs), obtained at new diagnosis, from a patient treated with antithyroid drugs. These receptors all stem from a woman in her late teens or twenties with Graves disease.

The V call is TRBV6-1, the J call TRBJ2-7; 10 nucleotides align to TRBD1. CDR3 length: 13 amino acids. Germline CDR1 MNHNS, CDR2 SASEGT. With V trimmed by 7 bases and J by 2 bases, 2 bases remained unmatched. The CDR3 here is CASTGQGTYEQYF. CDR3 DNA: TGTGCCAGCACGGGACAGGGGACCTACGAGCAGTACTTC.

Ten or more counts support this clonotype. The rearrangement uses TRBV28 and TRBJ2-5, with D perhaps matching TRBD2 (5 bases). Germline CDR1 and CDR2: MDHEN and SYDVKM. V was shortened by 5 bases and J by 4 bases, with 17 bases between the two germline ends. The CDR3 covers 15 residues. In DNA, the CDR3 is TGTGCCAGCAGTCGCCGGCTAAAGGCGGGAGAGACCCAGTACTTC. Amino acid sequence: CASSRRLKAGETQYF. Full variable domain (rest looked up from reference TRBV28 and TRBJ2-5): DVKVTQSSRYLVKRTGEKVFLECVQDMDHENMFWYRQDPGLGLRLIYFSYDVKMKEKGDIPEGYSVSREKKERFSLILESASTNQTSMYLCASSRRLKAGETQYFGPGTRLLVL.

The rearrangement uses TRBV28 and TRBJ2-7; 10 bases fit TRBD2. Germline V gene lookup returns CDR1 MDHEN and CDR2 SYDVKM. The CDR3 is made up of 15 amino acids. The junction had 7 bases not matched to a gene; V was cut back by 5 bases and J by 3 bases. The CDR3: CASSPPSSGSYEQYF. In DNA form, the CDR3 reads TGTGCCAGCAGTCCCCCTTCTAGCGGGAGCTACGAGCAGTACTTC.

The rearrangement uses TRBV10-3 and TRBJ1-1; 7 bases agree with TRBD1. The CDR3 runs to 12 residues. CDR1 and CDR2 (germline): ENHRY, SYGVKD. The V and J ends lost 5 bases and 6 bases, in that order; junction bases with no gene match: 3. The CDR3 spells CAISLQGSEAFF. CDR3 DNA sequence: TGTGCCATCAGTTTACAGGGGTCTGAAGCTTTCTTT.

This clonotype was detected ten times or more. The chain couples TRBV2 to TRBJ2-1; no definite D call. CDR1 and CDR2 (germline): SNHLY, FYNNEI. There are 14 residues in the CDR3. V lost 3 bases and J lost 4, with 10 bases in between. The CDR3 nucleotides read TGTGCCAGCAGTGACGGCCTCTTATACAATGAGCAGTTCTTC. Encoded protein: CASSDGLLYNEQFF.

The V call is TRBV5-6, the J call TRBJ2-7, with unresolved D. Deletions cut 1 base from V and 6 bases from J, with 14 bases between. The germline V gene encodes CDR1 SGHDT and CDR2 YYEEEE. This CDR3 has 14 residues. This CDR3 reads CASSLLNLRSEQYF. CDR3 DNA: TGTGCCAGCAGCTTGCTGAATCTCCGATCCGAGCAGTACTTC.

The CDR3 nucleotides read TGTGCCAGCACGTTCGGGGACAGCCACTACGAGCAGTACTTC. This gives the protein CASTFGDSHYEQYF. This chain uses TRBV28 with TRBJ2-7; TRBD1 matches at 7 bases. The CDR3 is 14 residues long. Per the germline V gene, CDR1 is MDHEN and CDR2 is SYDVKM. Trimming cost V 7 bases and J 3 bases; bases outside gene matches: 9.

This clonotype has a count of ten or more. The chain carries TRBV6-1 and TRBJ2-7; no clear D. The germline CDR1 and CDR2 sequences are MNHNS and SASEGT. Trimming cost V 7 bases and J 2 bases, with 12 bases left between them. The CDR3 sequence is 13 residues long. The CDR3 sequence: CASNRGVAYEQYF. The CDR3 nucleotides are TGTGCCAGCAACAGAGGTGTCGCCTACGAGCAGTACTTC.

This clonotype has a count of ten or more. This chain's CDR3 is CASSYSRGSAEAFF. DNA for the CDR3: TGTGCCAGCAGTTACTCGAGGGGGAGCGCTGAAGCTTTCTTT. The chain combines TRBV6-6 with TRBJ1-1; the D gene is possibly TRBD1 (6 bases). This CDR3 has 14 amino acids. V was trimmed by 0 bases and J by 6 bases, leaving 11 bases between them. In germline, CDR1 is MNHNY, CDR2 SVGAGI (reference sequence).

This clonotype was counted a few times. The CDR3 region is CSVGKLGTAENTEAFF. CDR3 sequence (DNA): TGCAGCGTTGGAAAACTCGGGACAGCCGAGAACACTGAAGCTTTCTTT. The V call is TRBV29-1, the J call TRBJ1-1; 7 bases align to TRBD1. The ends lost 4 bases at V and 1 base at J; junction bases unmatched: 12. Germline-derived CDR1 and CDR2 are SQVTM and ANQGSEA. This CDR3 is 16 amino acids long.

This clonotype occurred many times. The CDR3 spells CASGLRQGGTGELFF. The CDR3 nucleotides are TGTGCCAGCGGATTAAGACAGGGAGGCACCGGGGAGCTGTTTTTT. The chain has TRBV28 and TRBJ2-2; possible D gene TRBD1, 7 bases. The CDR3 totals 15 residues. Germline-derived CDR1 and CDR2 are MDHEN and SYDVKM. The V and J ends lost 8 bases and 4 bases respectively, with 17 bases between them.

The table lists this clonotype with many counts. The rearrangement uses TRBV6-1 and TRBJ2-1; 8 bases align to TRBD1. The junction had 12 bases not matched to a gene; V was cut back by 6 bases and J by 8 bases. This CDR3 has 15 residues. The germline V gene encodes CDR1 MNHNS and CDR2 SASEGT. DNA for the CDR3: TGTGCCAGCAGCGGACAGGGTTGGGGATCCGATGAGCAGTTCTTC. It is translated as CASSGQGWGSDEQFF.

The chain employs TRBV6-1 and TRBJ1-3; D is undetermined. The CDR3 consists of 17 residues. Germline-derived CDR1 and CDR2 are MNHNS and SASEGT. Trimming took off 0 bases at V and 0 bases at J, with 12 bases between the two ends. As DNA, the CDR3 is TGTGCCAGCAGTGAAGCGGGCAGACTACTCTCTGGAAACACCATATATTTT. Translating gives CASSEAGRLLSGNTIYF.

This clonotype came up a few times. The gene calls are TRBV6-1 and TRBJ2-5; D is perhaps TRBD2 (5 bases). Germline CDR1 reads MNHNS; CDR2 reads SASEGT. The CDR3 contains 15 residues. The germline V and J ends were trimmed by 3 bases and 5 bases, with 16 bases remaining between them. CDR3 sequence: CASSDGDWSRETQYF. In DNA form, the CDR3 reads TGTGCCAGCAGTGACGGGGATTGGTCAAGGGAGACCCAGTACTTC.

This clonotype was seen ten or more times. This chain connects TRBV12-3 or TRBV12-4 to TRBJ2-3; no reliable D call. Trimming removed 5 bases from V and 0 bases from J, with 24 bases in between. The CDR3 is 19 residues long. CDR3 in DNA: TGTGCCAGCAGTACCCGGCAGTTGCGGACGGGTTCTAGCACAGATACGCAGTATTTT. Protein sequence: CASSTRQLRTGSSTDTQYF.

This clonotype came up many times. The chain has TRBV12-3 or TRBV12-4 and TRBJ2-1, with TRBD2 matching over 11 bases. V lost 6 bases and J lost 3; bases outside the gene matches: 7. CDR3 length: 16 amino acids. CDR3 bases: TGTGCCAGCAGCTTGCTAGCGGGAGGCGGCTACAATGAGCAGTTCTTC. Encoded protein: CASSLLAGGGYNEQFF.

This rearrangement joins TRBV6-4 to TRBJ2-7; 10 nucleotides match TRBD2. V lost 5 bases and J lost 6; bases outside the gene matches: 4. The CDR3 is 13 residues long. The germline V gene encodes CDR1 MRHNA and CDR2 SNTAGT. CDR3 amino acids: CASSTLAGAEQYF. Written as DNA, the CDR3 is TGTGCCAGCAGTACGCTAGCGGGAGCCGAGCAGTACTTC.

Details on this clonotype: This probably arose from a read error, given a far larger clone one base away. In this CDR3 the conserved last residue, phenylalanine or tryptophan, is missing, so a read error is likely. The gene calls are TRBV27 and TRBJ2-5, with 7 positions matching TRBD2. The J call may be mistaken, given a closer DNA end match to TRBJ2-1. Germline values: CDR1 MNHEY, CDR2 SMNVEV (reference sequence). The CDR3 runs to 14 residues. The CDR3 DNA sequence: TGTGCCAGCAGTTTACGGGGGGTTACCGATGAGCAGTTCCTC. Protein: CASSLRGVTDEQFL.

This clonotype was picked up many times. Written as DNA, the CDR3 is TGCAGTGCCCTCGGCGTCGGTAGGGTGGCCTATAATTCACCCCTCCACTTT. Translating it yields CSALGVGRVAYNSPLHF. The chain has TRBV20-1 and TRBJ1-6; D is unclear. This CDR3 has 17 residues. Trimming took 6 bases from V and 2 from J, leaving 20 bases between them. Per germline, CDR1 DFQATT and CDR2 SNEGSKA (reference sequence).

CDR3 sequence: CSVETSGSFRPLGEQYF. CDR3 sequence (DNA): TGCAGCGTTGAAACTAGCGGGAGCTTTAGACCCCTCGGCGAGCAGTACTTC. The chain combines TRBV29-1 with TRBJ2-7; TRBD2 aligns across 11 bases. The V segment lost 2 bases and the J segment 6 bases; nucleotides outside the gene matches: 15. CDR1 and CDR2 (germline): SQVTM, ANQGSEA. The CDR3 is made up of 17 amino acids.